One and the same sample provided the 12 T cell receptor beta chains below, sequenced in a study of beta chain features in type 1 diabetes. Findings and caveats of the study: In every one of the four CD4+ subsets, TCRB CDR3s were moderately but significantly shorter in Type 1 diabetes patients.

What these receptors recognize is not known. Every bit of the isolated RNA underwent reverse transcription, so sequencing read expressed TCRB transcripts. Clones were sequenced by immunoSEQ multiplex PCR, and TCRdb holds only the in-frame ones, with some missing. Among 500,000 to 800,000 clones listed, 9.5% to 15% were seen once. Sequenced sample: naive CD4+ T cells from blood. These receptors all stem from a man aged 30 to 39 with type 1 diabetes.

On this clone: An end of the junction differs from the germline gene, which may be a read error. The CDR3 sequence is CASSSTLRDRDF. CDR3 coding DNA: TGTGCCAGCAGTTCAACCCTCCGGGACAGGGACTTC. V gene TRBV28 combines with J gene TRBJ2-7, with 9 bases aligning to TRBD1. CDR1 and CDR2 (germline): MDHEN, SYDVKM. The CDR3 extends over 12 amino acids.

The gene calls are TRBV23-1 and TRBJ1-1; 7 nucleotides line up with TRBD1. TRBV23-1 is assigned to the ORF class and has an uncertain function. V lost 8 bases, J lost 0 bases, and 3 bases stayed unmatched. This CDR3 is 13 amino acids long. The DNA of the CDR3 is TGCGCCAGCCAGGGGGGGATGAACACTGAAGCTTTCTTT. This translates into CASQGGMNTEAFF.

This clone was seen more than once but under ten times. The V call is TRBV6-5, the J call TRBJ2-5; the D is unclear. The CDR3 spans 14 residues. Germline values: CDR1 MNHEY, CDR2 SVGAGI. V was pared by 5 bases and J by 5 bases, with 15 bases between. In DNA form, the CDR3 reads TGTGCCAGCAGTAGTTGGGCGTCTGGGGAGACCCAGTACTTC. It yields the protein CASSSWASGETQYF.

The gene calls are TRBV18 and TRBJ1-5; D is unresolved. This CDR3 is built from 15 residues. CDR1 and CDR2 from the germline V gene are KGHSH and LQKENI. V lost 2 bases, J lost 9 bases, and 17 bases lay in between. The CDR3 DNA sequence: TGTGCCAGCTCACCAAACTCTGGTGCAGGCACGCCCCAGCATTTT. Translating gives CASSPNSGAGTPQHF.

The J gene is TRBJ1-6, the V gene TRBV18; 7 positions agree with TRBD1. The CDR3 is 14 residues long. After removal of 3 bases from V and 10 bases from J, the junction contained 6 bases not matched to a gene. From germline, CDR1 is KGHSH and CDR2 LQKENI. DNA for the CDR3: TGTGCCAGCTCACCCGAACAGGGGCCCTCACCCCTCCACTTT. Its translation: CASSPEQGPSPLHF. Together with reference TRBV18 and TRBJ1-6, the CDR3 gives the full variable domain: NAGVMQNPRHLVRRRGQEARLRCSPMKGHSHVYWYRQLPEEGLKFMVYLQKENIIDESGMPKERFSAEFPKEGPSILRIQQVVRGDSAAYFCASSPEQGPSPLHFGNGTRLTVT.

The chain is built from TRBV6-1 and TRBJ2-7; unclear D gene. The CDR3 is made up of 11 amino acids. Germline V lookup: CDR1 MNHNS, CDR2 SASEGT. CDR3 loop: CASGDPYEQYF. DNA for the CDR3: TGTGCTTCCGGTGATCCCTACGAGCAGTACTTC.

This chain connects TRBV5-6 to TRBJ2-3; D remains unclear. There are 13 residues in the CDR3. V was cut by 1 base and J by 3 bases, with 6 bases left in between. Germline lookup yields CDR1 SGHDT and CDR2 YYEEEE. The CDR3 nucleotides read TGTGCCAGCAGCTTGCCTGGAACAGATACGCAGTATTTT. This sequence encodes CASSLPGTDTQYF.

This clone has a handful of counts. This chain connects TRBV28 to TRBJ1-5, with D unresolved. The CDR3 consists of 12 residues. Germline CDR1 and CDR2: MDHEN and SYDVKM. Trimming stripped 5 bases from V and 3 bases from J, with 5 bases between. The CDR3 spells CASSPHNQPQHF. Written as DNA, the CDR3 is TGTGCCAGCAGTCCTCACAATCAGCCCCAGCATTTT.

Comments on this clone: Its ends do not fully match the called genes, so a read error is possible. This chain connects TRBV6-1 to TRBJ1-2; maybe TRBD1 (6 bases). This CDR3 is 15 amino acids long. From germline, CDR1 is MNHNS and CDR2 SASEGT. The CDR3 DNA is TGTGCCAGCAGAGAAGGCAGGGGAATCGGCTATGGCTACACCTTC. Protein sequence: CASREGRGIGYGYTF.

The rearrangement links TRBV9 to TRBJ2-4, with D perhaps matching TRBD1 or TRBD2 (5 bases each). V was shortened by 0 bases and J by 10 bases, with 20 bases between the two germline ends. Germline CDR1 and CDR2: SGDLS and YYNGEE. This CDR3 contains 16 residues. The DNA for the CDR3 is TGTGCCAGCAGCGTAGGAGAGGGGCCTGGCCAGTTAATTCAGTACTTC. As protein: CASSVGEGPGQLIQYF.

The rearrangement uses TRBV7-2 and TRBJ1-6, with 7 nucleotides matching TRBD1. CDR1 is SGHTA, CDR2 FQGNSA, per germline. V lost 1 base and J lost 0; bases outside the gene matches: 6. This CDR3 has 18 residues. In DNA, the CDR3 is TGTGCCAGCAGCTTAGAGGGACAGTACCGCTCCTATAATTCACCCCTCCACTTT. Residues: CASSLEGQYRSYNSPLHF.

The chain has TRBV4-3 and TRBJ1-4; a weak D match, TRBD1 (5 bases). Trimming cost V 6 bases and J 4 bases, with 12 bases left between them. The CDR3 is 14 residues long. Germline-derived CDR1 and CDR2 are LGHNA and YSLEER. This CDR3 reads CASSSGTDNEKLFF. CDR3 nucleotide sequence: TGCGCCAGCAGTTCCGGGACGGATAATGAAAAACTGTTTTTT.